These T cell receptor beta chains were read from a single sample in a study of early T cells in non-severe SARS-CoV-2 infection. Each CDR3 protein is one row after TCRdb ran MiXCR on the 5' RACE reads. The sample shows about 40,000 distinct CDR3 sequences, roughly 5% of them seen only once. Sequences were obtained from whole blood. These receptors all come from an adult who was a healthcare worker with PCR-confirmed SARS-CoV-2 infection or an uninfected control (not recorded which). The CDR3 runs from the conserved cysteine through the conserved F or W. D genes are given only for firm matches. Clone size is shown for a subset of rows, as once, few, many or a class of expanded clone.

>TRBD2|TRBV4-2|many|TRBJ2-7
TGTGCCAGCAGATCGGGGGGTAGCGTTGTGGACGAGCAGTACTTC
CASRSGGSVVDEQYF
>-|TRBV7-2|few|TRBJ1-2
TGTGCCAGCAGCTTAAGGCAGGACTATGGCTACACCTTC
CASSLRQDYGYTF
>-|TRBV20-1|many|TRBJ1-1
TGCAGTGCTAGAGATGCGGGGATCGGGAACACTGAAGCTTTCTTT
CSARDAGIGNTEAFF
>-|TRBV20-1|many|TRBJ1-5
TGCAGTGTTACACAACAGGGTGGTCAGCCCCAGCATTTT
CSVTQQGGQPQHF
>-|TRBV18|-|TRBJ2-5
TGTGCCAGCTCACCTCCACATTCCACGCCAGAGACCCAGTACTTC
CASSPPHSTPETQYF
>-|TRBV3-1|many|TRBJ2-7
TGTGCCAGCAGCCAACGCAACTACGAGCAGTACTTC
CASSQRNYEQYF
>-|TRBV30|many|TRBJ2-4
TGTGCCTGGAGTGGGGTGGGTCCCAAAAACATTCAGTACTTC
CAWSGVGPKNIQYF
>TRBD2|TRBV15|few|TRBJ2-5
TGTGCCACCAGCAGTGATAGCGGGGGCTTGCAAGAGACCCAGTACTTC
CATSSDSGGLQETQYF
>TRBD1|TRBV20-1|-|TRBJ1-5
TGCAGTGCTTGGGACAGGGAAGGGAATCAGCCCCAGCATTTT
CSAWDREGNQPQHF
>-|TRBV4-3|-|TRBJ1-1
TGCGCCAGCAGGCAAGCAGGGAACACTGAAGCTTTCTTT
CASRQAGNTEAFF
>TRBD1|TRBV7-9|-|TRBJ1-2
TGTGCCAGCAGTAATACAGGGGGCGCGGGCTATGGCTACACCTTC
CASSNTGGAGYGYTF
>TRBD2|TRBV2|few|TRBJ2-3
TGTGCCAGCAGTGAAAGGTCTAGCGGGCGGATAGATACGCAGTATTTT
CASSERSSGRIDTQYF
>TRBD1|TRBV20-1|few|TRBJ1-1
TGCAGTGCTAGACAGGGGGACACTGAAGCTTTCTTT
CSARQGDTEAFF
>-|TRBV11-2|medium-sized|TRBJ2-7
TGTGCCAGCAGCCTTACTAGGAACGAGCAGTACTTC
CASSLTRNEQYF
>TRBD1|TRBV7-9|few|TRBJ2-1
TGTGCCAGCAGCTTAGCGTGGGGGGACAGGACCTACAATGAGCAGTTCTTC
CASSLAWGDRTYNEQFF
>TRBD1|TRBV27|many|TRBJ2-1
TGTGCCAGCAGTAGAGGACAGGACTACAATGAGCAGTTCTTC
CASSRGQDYNEQFF
>-|TRBV10-3|many|TRBJ2-1
TGTGCCATCAGCTCGACTTACAATGAGCAGTTCTTC
CAISSTYNEQFF
>-|TRBV7-2|many|TRBJ2-3
TGTGCCAGCAGCTTTAGCGGATCTCGCACAGATACGCAGTATTTT
CASSFSGSRTDTQYF
>TRBD1|TRBV5-4|-|TRBJ1-2
TGTGCCAGCAGCACGGACAGGGACCGTATTAACTATGGCTACACCTTC
CASSTDRDRINYGYTF
>TRBD2|TRBV10-3|few|TRBJ2-7
TGTGCCATCAGTGAGTCGGTACTAGCGGGAGGCGGCTACGAGCAGTACTTC
CAISESVLAGGGYEQYF
>TRBD1|TRBV7-2|many|TRBJ2-4
TGTGCCAGCAGCTTAAAGGGACAGGGACGTAGAAACATTCAGTACTTC
CASSLKGQGRRNIQYF